The source of this T cell receptor (beta chain) is a study of prognosis after radiotherapy for stage I lung cancer. Germline CDR1 and CDR2: MNHEY and SVGAGI. The CDR3 length is 15 residues. Amplification of TCR beta CDR3 from genomic DNA used two-round multiplex PCR. Individual primers that were specific to each TRBV and TRBJ gene served in first-round PCR. Each CDR3 protein is one row after TCRdb ran MiXCR on the multiplex PCR reads. The sample contains about 16,000 distinct CDR3 sequences, 30% to 40% of which appear only once. Points on this clonotype: The junction departs from the called germline gene at one end, perhaps through a read error.

The sequence derives from a donor of 50 years or more with non-small cell lung cancer. V gene TRBV6-5 combines with J gene TRBJ2-1; 8 positions agree with TRBD1. This specimen consisted of PBMCs, obtained before or after stereotactic body radiation therapy (not recorded which). CDR3 nucleotide sequence: TGTGCCAGCAGTTATACAGGGGGTGATCACAATGGGCAGTTCTTC. Residues: CASSYTGGDHNGQFF.